The 25 T cell receptor beta chains in this list originate from one sample, sequenced in a study of naive and memory T cell subsets (TCRdb year 2017). Broad study findings and their caveats: Naive repertoires, especially CD8, contained a few larger clonotypes, possibly memory cells re-expressing CD45RA.

The receptor library was made with UMI-ligation and nested PCR. Sequencing used an Illumina MiSeq. An equimolar mix of two oligonucleotides covering both TRBC1 and TRBC2 was used as the beta constant-region primer. Four rounds of PCR, combining the SP2 primer with nested alpha and beta constant-region primers, were used to amplify the ligated cDNA. TCRdb ran its own pipeline on the public reads, namely fastp trimming at Q25 and MiXCR clone calling, and kept in-frame beta chains. Each CDR3 protein appears once, grouped with its most common genes and DNA. In this sample the table shows 150,000 or so distinct CDR3 sequences, roughly 22% of which occur a single time. Roughly 0.1% of the sample comes from the top ten. Their antigens are not known. Sequenced input: naive CD4+ T cells from blood. Per the publication, the cell subset or site label means: naive T cells, CD45RA high CD27+. The receptors were gathered from a human donor in good health.

This chain links TRBV6-1 with TRBJ2-5; D is perhaps TRBD1 (5 bases). Germline values: CDR1 MNHNS, CDR2 SASEGT. The CDR3 contains 15 residues. Trimming removed 11 bases at V and 5 bases at J, with 24 bases between. The CDR3 nucleotides are TGTGCCGCCGCCCAGGGCGATAGAGGTCGGGAGACCCAGTACTTC. It yields the protein CAAAQGDRGRETQYF.

In its sample, this clonotype was seen a few times. The chain employs TRBV20-1 and TRBJ2-1; maybe TRBD2 (5 bases). Germline CDR1 is DFQATT and CDR2 is SNEGSKA (reference sequence). Trimming stripped 6 bases from V and 0 bases from J, with 15 bases between. There are 15 residues in the CDR3. The CDR3 region has the DNA TGCAGTGCCCCGAGGGTTGCCAGCTCCTACAATGAGCAGTTCTTC. It is translated as CSAPRVASSYNEQFF.

This clonotype was counted a few times. V usage is TRBV6-5 and J usage is TRBJ1-6; no reliable D call. The CDR3 has 14 amino acids. The V end was cut by 7 bases, the J end by 7 bases, with 14 bases between. CDR1 MNHEY and CDR2 SVGAGI come from the germline V gene. The CDR3 region is CASNGGVLNSPLHF. CDR3 sequence (DNA): TGTGCCAGCAATGGTGGGGTGCTGAATTCACCCCTCCACTTT.

This clonotype came up a few times. The rearrangement links TRBV27 to TRBJ2-7; 10 positions agree with TRBD1. Germline lookup yields CDR1 MNHEY and CDR2 SMNVEV (reference sequence). CDR3 length: 16 residues. After removal of 4 bases from V and 2 bases from J, the junction contained 8 bases not matched to a gene. The CDR3 DNA reads as TGTGCCAGCAGTTCCGCTCCCGGGACAGGGGCCTACGAGCAGTACTTC. This codes for CASSSAPGTGAYEQYF.

This clonotype occurred a few times. V usage is TRBV12-3 or TRBV12-4 and J usage is TRBJ2-4; D may be TRBD2 (5 bases). V was clipped by 5 bases and J by 4 bases, with 15 bases between them. This CDR3 is 15 amino acids long. CDR3 protein: CASSRQQSGKNIQYF. The CDR3 DNA follows: TGTGCCAGCAGTCGGCAACAGTCGGGAAAAAACATTCAGTACTTC.

This clonotype was observed a few times. This chain connects TRBV30 to TRBJ1-5, with D uncertain. V was cut by 0 bases and J by 7 bases, with 13 bases left in between. The CDR3 runs 14 residues. CDR1 GTSNPN and CDR2 SVGIG come from the germline V gene (reference sequence). The CDR3 DNA sequence: TGTGCCTGGAGTGTACTTGGTCTAGGGCAGCCCCAGCATTTT. Its translation: CAWSVLGLGQPQHF.

This clonotype was seen a single time. This chain links TRBV5-5 with TRBJ2-5; D unresolved. The CDR3 has 13 residues. Germline lookup yields CDR1 SGHKS and CDR2 YYEKEE (reference sequence). The germline V and J ends were trimmed by 8 bases and 2 bases, with 13 bases remaining between them. The CDR3 DNA is TGTGCCAGTGGACCTTTCCGACAAGAGACCCAGTACTTC. Its protein is CASGPFRQETQYF.

A few counts support this clonotype. This sequence joins TRBV5-6 and TRBJ1-4; D possibly corresponds to TRBD1 (6 bases). CDR1 SGHDT and CDR2 YYEEEE come from the germline V gene. The CDR3 spans 13 residues. V gave up 5 bases and J gave up 5 bases, with 10 bases separating them. The CDR3 spells CASRGQDNEKLFF. CDR3 bases: TGTGCCAGCAGGGGACAAGACAATGAAAAACTGTTTTTT.

V and J are TRBV10-3 and TRBJ2-5, with a tentative D call TRBD2 (5 bases). The CDR3 spans 13 residues. The germline V and J ends were trimmed by 5 bases and 0 bases, with 7 bases remaining between them. Germline assignment: CDR1 ENHRY and CDR2 SYGVKD. The CDR3 region has the DNA TGTGCCATCAGTTCGGGATACCAAGAGACCCAGTACTTC. It encodes CAISSGYQETQYF.

This clonotype turned up a few times. This rearrangement joins TRBV7-2 to TRBJ2-1; no clear D. V was shortened by 5 bases and J by 0 bases, with 11 bases between the two germline ends. This CDR3 spans 15 amino acids. The germline V gene has CDR1 SGHTA and CDR2 FQGNSA. In nucleotides, the CDR3 is TGTGCCAGCAGCCCGGATTTTTACTCCTACAATGAGCAGTTCTTC. This gives the protein CASSPDFYSYNEQFF.

The CDR3 here is CASSSTLAGSKNIQYF. CDR3 DNA sequence: TGTGCCAGCAGTTCAACACTAGCGGGCTCCAAAAACATTCAGTACTTC. This chain connects TRBV6-2 or TRBV6-3 to TRBJ2-4, with TRBD2 matching 9 bases. V was pared by 4 bases and J by 2 bases, with 6 bases of the junction left unmatched. CDR3 size: 16 residues. Germline V CDR1 and CDR2: MNHEY, SVGEGT.

The chain joins TRBV3-1 to TRBJ2-1; 8 bases fit TRBD2. In germline, CDR1 is LGHDT, CDR2 YNNKEL (reference sequence). This CDR3 is 14 amino acids long. Trimming at V came to 2 bases and at J to 9 bases, leaving 6 bases not matched to a gene. CDR3 nucleotide sequence: TGTGCCAGCAGCCAACCGGGAGGGCCCGGTGAGCAGTTCTTC. Protein sequence: CASSQPGGPGEQFF.

The J gene is TRBJ1-6, the V gene TRBV6-5; D not resolved. The germline V gene has CDR1 MNHEY and CDR2 SVGAGI. Trimming took off 0 bases at V and 10 bases at J, with 13 bases between the two ends. The CDR3 runs to 15 residues. The CDR3 reads CASSYSTLYGSPLHF. DNA for the CDR3: TGTGCCAGCAGTTACTCGACTCTTTATGGGTCACCCCTCCACTTT.

This clonotype was counted many times. V gene TRBV6-1 combines with J gene TRBJ2-1; D uncertain. The germline CDR1 and CDR2 sequences are MNHNS and SASEGT. The CDR3 loop spans 11 amino acids. The germline V and J ends were trimmed by 1 base and 12 bases, with 7 bases remaining between them. The DNA for the CDR3 is TGTGCCAGCAGTGAAGGGAGTCGGCAGTTCTTC. Translating it yields CASSEGSRQFF.

This clonotype was seen repeatedly, ten times or more. The V and J genes are TRBV7-2 and TRBJ2-1; a possible D gene is TRBD2 (5 bases). Trimming cost V 3 bases and J 4 bases, with 16 bases left between them. This CDR3 has 16 amino acids. From germline, CDR1 is SGHTA and CDR2 FQGNSA. CDR3 in DNA: TGTGCCAGCAGCTTCCCGGGAAGAGTCCCTTACAATGAGCAGTTCTTC. It specifies CASSFPGRVPYNEQFF. Filled out from reference TRBV7-2 and TRBJ2-1, the complete variable domain reads GAGVSQSPSNKVTEKGKDVELRCDPISGHTALYWYRQSLGQGLEFLIYFQGNSAPDKSGLPSDRFSAERTGGSVSTLTIQRTQQEDSAVYLCASSFPGRVPYNEQFFGPGTRLTVL.

V gene TRBV7-9 combines with J gene TRBJ1-1; D not resolved. From germline, CDR1 is SEHNR and CDR2 FQNEAQ (reference sequence). Trimming shortened V by 3 bases and J by 10 bases, and 9 bases separated the two germline ends. The CDR3 has 11 amino acids. CDR3 residues: CASSFTLIAFF. In DNA form, the CDR3 reads TGTGCCAGCAGCTTCACACTCATAGCTTTCTTT.

The chain recombines TRBV7-9 with TRBJ1-2; TRBD1 is a possible D gene (6 bases). CDR1 and CDR2 from the germline V gene are SEHNR and FQNEAQ (reference sequence). The ends were cut back, 0 bases at V and 6 bases at J, with 11 bases in the middle. This CDR3 comprises 14 residues. The CDR3 sequence is CASSLAAGADGYTF. Written as DNA, the CDR3 is TGTGCCAGCAGCTTAGCGGCAGGGGCGGATGGCTACACCTTC.

As regards this clonotype: The conserved phenylalanine or tryptophan is not found at the CDR3 terminus, so this likely reflects a read error. V usage is TRBV6-6 and J usage is TRBJ2-7; possibly TRBD1 for D (5 bases). V shed 4 bases and J shed 2 bases, with 9 bases lying between them. The germline CDR1 and CDR2 sequences are MNHNY and SVGAGI (reference sequence). The CDR3 length is 13 residues. The CDR3 protein is CASSSGSTYEQYY. The CDR3 DNA reads TGTGCCAGCAGTTCAGGGTCGACCTACGAGCAGTACTAC.

As to this clonotype: An end of the junction differs from the germline gene, which may be a read error. The chain recombines TRBV11-2 with TRBJ2-5; maybe TRBD2 (5 bases). The CDR3 sequence is 14 residues long. From germline, CDR1 is SGHAT and CDR2 FQNNGV. The CDR3 is CASSRNRGVETRYF. As DNA, the CDR3 is TGTGCCAGCAGTCGCAACCGGGGAGTAGAGACCCGGTACTTC.

This clonotype was seen ten or more times. The chain combines TRBV6-2 or TRBV6-3 with TRBJ1-5; the D is unclear. The V gene lost 5 bases and the J gene lost 0 bases, with 11 bases spanning the gap. This CDR3 has 15 residues. Germline lookup yields CDR1 MNHEY and CDR2 SVGEGT. CDR3 nucleotides: TGTGCCAGCAGTGTAAACCGGGATAGCAATCAGCCCCAGCATTTT. It codes for CASSVNRDSNQPQHF.

This clonotype came up many times. The chain has TRBV29-1 and TRBJ2-5; D tentatively fits TRBD1 or TRBD2 (5 bases each). CDR1 is SQVTM, CDR2 ANQGSEA, per germline. This CDR3 is 17 amino acids long. V was cut by 1 base and J by 7 bases, with 25 bases left in between. The CDR3 nucleotides are TGCAGCGTTGAAGTAAAGACGGGACGGAAGGTGAGATGGACCCAGTACTTC. It translates to CSVEVKTGRKVRWTQYF. The whole variable domain, remainder taken from reference TRBV29-1 and TRBJ2-5, is SAVISQKPSRDICQRGTSLTIQCQVDSQVTMMFWYRQQPGQSLTLIATANQGSEATYESGFVIDKFPISRPNLTFSTLTVSNMSPEDSSIYLCSVEVKTGRKVRWTQYFGPGTRLLVL.

The chain links TRBV5-1 to TRBJ2-7; 7 bases line up with TRBD1. The germline CDR1 and CDR2 sequences are SGHRS and YFSETQ. The CDR3 extends over 15 amino acids. After removal of 2 bases from V and 4 bases from J, the junction contained 9 bases not matched to a gene. This CDR3 reads CASSLQGISAYEQYF. CDR3 DNA: TGCGCCAGCAGCTTACAGGGGATCTCGGCTTACGAGCAGTACTTC.

The sample holds one count of this clonotype. The chain has TRBV5-1 and TRBJ2-7, with D tentatively TRBD1 or TRBD2 (5 bases each). V was cut by 0 bases and J by 5 bases, with 15 bases left in between. Germline V lookup: CDR1 SGHRS, CDR2 YFSETQ. The CDR3 loop spans 15 amino acids. CDR3 residues: CASSLVRARDDEQYF. Here the CDR3 DNA reads TGCGCCAGCAGCTTGGTTAGGGCCCGGGACGACGAGCAGTACTTC.

This chain links TRBV12-3 or TRBV12-4 with TRBJ1-6; D remains ambiguous. The germline V and J ends were trimmed by 0 bases and 6 bases, with 15 bases remaining between them. There are 17 residues in the CDR3. CDR3 nucleotides: TGTGCCAGCAGTTTAGCGGAGGGTAGGAGACTTAATTCACCCCTCCACTTT. Amino acid sequence: CASSLAEGRRLNSPLHF.

This clonotype was seen many times. J is TRBJ2-7 and V is TRBV18; D possibly corresponds to TRBD2 (5 bases). Between the trimmed V and J ends, which lost 5 bases and 6 bases, there was a span of 20 bases. Germline assignment: CDR1 KGHSH and CDR2 LQKENI. The CDR3 totals 15 residues. The CDR3, as DNA: TGTGCCAGCTCATCCTCCAGCGGACTCGGGGTCGAGCAGTACTTC. The encoded protein is CASSSSSGLGVEQYF.